This passage covers 5 T cell receptor beta chains from one sample sequenced in a study of T cell changes during pregnancy in multiple sclerosis (dated by TCRdb to the late 2010s). The protocol used for the library was the immunoSEQ multiplex PCR assay. Held by TCRdb, this immuneACCESS table contains in-frame sequences only and omits some clones. Under half of the omission traces to an unresolved V gene where checked; the cause of the rest is unknown. The sample profile shows 11,000 or so clones; approximately 80% of them were found once. The ten largest clones add up to over 9% of the sample. Sequencing used CD8+ T cells from peripheral blood mononuclear cells, obtained after pregnancy. The source of these receptors is a female donor in good health, enrolled as a control in a pregnancy study.

The CDR3 loop reads CASSSNALAVGEQYF. The DNA of the CDR3 is TGTGCCAGCAGCTCCAATGCCCTAGCGGTGGGGGAGCAGTACTTC. The chain employs TRBV14 and TRBJ2-7, with 7 bases aligning to TRBD2. Losses at the gene ends were 5 bases for V and 7 bases for J; bases not matched to a gene: 14. Germline V CDR1 and CDR2: SGHDN, FVKESK. The CDR3 loop spans 15 amino acids.

V usage is TRBV11-2 and J usage is TRBJ2-1; TRBD2 matches 7 bases. V shed 5 bases and J 6 bases; nucleotides not matched to a gene: 4. The CDR3 extends over 13 amino acids. Germline V gene data show CDR1 as SGHAT and CDR2 as FQNNGV. CDR3 loop: CASSQRGPNEQFF. The DNA of the CDR3 is TGTGCCAGCAGCCAGCGGGGACCCAATGAGCAGTTCTTC.

The CDR3 DNA reads as TGTGCCAGCAGCTGGGGACTAGGGTTCTACGAGCAGTACTTC. Encoded protein: CASSWGLGFYEQYF. The J gene is TRBJ2-7, the V gene TRBV5-7; TRBD2 aligns across 8 bases. TRBV5-7 is sorted into the ORF group, with uncertain function. The V and J ends lost 3 bases and 3 bases, in that order; junction bases with no gene match: 5. The CDR3 length is 14 residues.

The gene calls are TRBV9 and TRBJ2-1; no firm D call. The CDR3 sequence is 16 residues long. Trimming shortened V by 0 bases and J by 0 bases, and 10 bases separated the two germline ends. Per the germline V gene, CDR1 is SGDLS and CDR2 is YYNGEE. The CDR3 spells CASSVVPRSSYNEQFF. In DNA form, the CDR3 reads TGTGCCAGCAGCGTAGTCCCGCGTAGCTCCTACAATGAGCAGTTCTTC.

The chain uses TRBV11-2 and TRBJ2-3, with D maybe TRBD2 (6 bases). CDR3 length: 16 amino acids. Germline lookup yields CDR1 SGHAT and CDR2 FQNNGV. V was clipped by 5 bases and J by 5 bases, with 20 bases between them. CDR3 sequence: CASSGTPKRVLDTQYF. The CDR3 DNA reads TGTGCCAGCAGCGGGACTCCTAAGCGGGTCCTAGATACGCAGTATTTT.